This TCR beta chain was found in a study of blood T cells in healthy people across ages. General study findings and limits: Shifts in expanded clonotypes may have been confounded by donor CMV status, which was unknown.

The authors isolated at least 6 million PBMCs per sample. This clonotype was counted only a few times. As yet, its antigen is unknown. The germline V gene encodes CDR1 SEHNR and CDR2 FQNEAQ (reference sequence). The CDR3 totals 13 residues. Combining a sample-barcoded 5' primer with a J-beta primer mix, a second PCR ran for roughly 6 to 12 cycles. TCRdb fed the 5' RACE reads into MiXCR, producing one record per CDR3 protein. The table has around 1,000,000 distinct CDR3 sequences, approximately 26% seen once. In addition, the sample was reused for a study of T cells of mothers and their children. This second study notes: In each mother, TCR beta CDR3 reads exceeded 10 million; in each child, they numbered some 2.8 million. Thymic selection shapes TCR recombination output similarly in related and unrelated pairs.

The sequencing input was blood. This clonotype was obtained from a girl aged 2 to 10 in good health. The J gene is TRBJ2-1, the V gene TRBV7-9; 7 bases are shared with TRBD1. The assigned J gene may be wrong: the sequence end matches TRBJ2-7 better. CDR3 protein: CASSRDSRYEQYF. In DNA, the CDR3 is TGTGCCAGCAGCAGGGACAGCCGATACGAGCAGTACTTC.